The following is a T cell receptor beta chain sequence with its context. The antigen is undetermined. The sample comes from a study of metastatic and nonmetastatic thyroid tumors. Study in general: Patients with malignant and benign thyroid disease provided blood and tumor or nodule tissue, whose repertoires were compared.

Among the patients, none had received any treatment before thyroid surgery. V lost 2 bases, J lost 6 bases, and 9 bases lay in between. CDR3 length equals 13 residues. Per the germline V gene, CDR1 is KGHSH and CDR2 is LQKENI. Whole-study results and caveats: In both blood and tumor samples, TCR beta diversity was reported significantly higher for malignant than benign nodules.

Original processing notes: The authors used CDR3 differences across clinicopathological groups to build a distant-metastasis classifier for papillary thyroid cancer. TCRdb re-analyzed the PCR reads using MiXCR. TCRdb, rather than the study authors, made the V and J calls. The table records some 25,000 clones, around 15% of them present only once. The chain joins TRBV18 to TRBJ2-3; D is possibly TRBD1 or TRBD2 (5 bases each). The clonotype comes from a female donor with papillary thyroid cancer or a benign thyroid nodule (not recorded which). Some clones in this sample may be carry-over from other donors' samples. Sample: blood. CDR3 amino acids: CASSPNGADTQYF. The CDR3 DNA is TGTGCCAGCTCACCAAACGGGGCCGATACGCAGTATTTT. The full variable domain, its missing parts supplied by reference TRBV18 and TRBJ2-3, is NAGVMQNPRHLVRRRGQEARLRCSPMKGHSHVYWYRQLPEEGLKFMVYLQKENIIDESGMPKERFSAEFPKEGPSILRIQQVVRGDSAAYFCASSPNGADTQYFGPGTRLTVL.